Presented here are 12 T cell receptor beta chains from one specimen sequenced in a study of blood T cells in healthy people across ages. Together with a sample-barcoded 5' primer, a J-beta primer mix was included in a second PCR lasting about 6 to 11 cycles. TCRdb reprocessed the 5' RACE reads via MiXCR and lists one record per CDR3 protein. The sample has about 1.4 million distinct CDR3 sequences; approximately 63% are singletons. The specimen sequenced was blood. These receptors were collected from a man aged 18 to 29 in good health.

This clonotype was seen a handful of times. This chain links TRBV4-3 with TRBJ1-5, with TRBD1 as a possible D gene (5 bases). This CDR3 is 14 amino acids long. CDR1 and CDR2 from the germline V gene are LGHNA and YSLEER. Trimming cost V 4 bases and J 4 bases, with 11 bases left between them. The CDR3: CASSPGVRNQPQHF. The DNA for the CDR3 is TGCGCCAGCAGCCCGGGGGTTCGAAATCAGCCCCAGCATTTT.

The chain is built from TRBV21-1 and TRBJ2-1; the DNA was not compared with TRBD1, the D call given in the table. TRBV21-1 is noted as a pseudogene. The CDR3 loop spans 13 amino acids. The CDR3 is CAGTGTGGDEQFF. The CDR3 DNA is TGTGCCGGGACCGGGACAGGGGGCGATGAGCAGTTCTTC.

This clonotype occurred a few times. The chain links TRBV27 to TRBJ2-1; 10 bases match TRBD1. Trimming removed 6 bases from V and 1 base from J; junction bases left unmatched: 6. From germline, CDR1 is MNHEY and CDR2 SMNVEV (reference sequence). The CDR3 spans 16 residues. The CDR3 here is CASSPTGGRSYNEQFF. In nucleotides, the CDR3 is TGTGCCAGCAGCCCGACAGGGGGCAGGTCCTACAATGAGCAGTTCTTC.

V is TRBV14 and J is TRBJ2-5; D tentatively fits TRBD1 or TRBD2 (7 bases each). This CDR3 comprises 13 residues. Per the germline V gene, CDR1 is SGHDN and CDR2 is FVKESK. The V end was cut by 4 bases, the J end by 11 bases, with 17 bases between. Here the CDR3 reads CASSPRQGGEQYF. The CDR3 bases are TGTGCCAGCAGCCCGAGACAGGGAGGGGAGCAGTACTTC. Supplemented by reference TRBV14 and TRBJ2-5, the full variable domain reads EAGVTQFPSHSVIEKGQTVTLRCDPISGHDNLYWYRRVMGKEIKFLLHFVKESKQDESGMPNNRFLAERTGGTYSTLKVQPAELEDSGVYFCASSPRQGGEQYFGPGTRLLVL.

The chain is built from TRBV25-1 and TRBJ1-2, with D possibly matching TRBD1 (5 bases). Deletions cut 2 bases from V and 4 bases from J, with 11 bases between. This CDR3 is built from 14 residues. CDR1 is MGHDK and CDR2 is SYGVNS in the germline V gene. The CDR3 coding sequence is TGTGCCAGCAGTGAAGACTGGGGGTCCTATGGCTACACCTTC. This encodes CASSEDWGSYGYTF.

The chain uses TRBV11-1 and TRBJ2-1; TRBD1 aligns across 8 bases. V shed 0 bases and J 6 bases; nucleotides not matched to a gene: 4. Germline loops: CDR1 SGHAT, CDR2 FQDESV (reference sequence). The CDR3 has 15 residues. The CDR3 DNA sequence: TGTGCCAGCAGCTTAGCCTGGACAGGGCCCAATGAGCAGTTCTTC. Protein product: CASSLAWTGPNEQFF. The full variable domain, completed using reference TRBV11-1 and TRBJ2-1, is EAEVAQSPRYKITEKSQAVAFWCDPISGHATLYWYRQILGQGPELLVQFQDESVVDDSQLPKDRFSAERLKGVDSTLKIQPAELGDSAMYLCASSLAWTGPNEQFFGPGTRLTVL.

The table lists this clonotype with a few counts. The chain uses TRBV3-1 and TRBJ1-6; D might be TRBD1 (6 bases). CDR1 and CDR2 (germline): LGHDT, YNNKEL (reference sequence). V shed 5 bases and J shed 1 base, with 9 bases lying between them. This CDR3 is built from 15 residues. CDR3 bases: TGTGCCAGCAGCAACAGGGTGTCCTATAATTCACCCCTCCACTTT. Encoded protein: CASSNRVSYNSPLHF.

This chain's CDR3 is CASSLQAGRGTDTQYF. For the CDR3, the DNA is TGTGCCAGCAGTTTACAAGCGGGTCGTGGCACAGATACGCAGTATTTT. The chain combines TRBV12-3 or TRBV12-4 with TRBJ2-3, with a tentative D call TRBD2 (6 bases). CDR3 size: 16 residues. V lost 2 bases, J lost 1 base, and 13 bases lay in between.

The rearrangement links TRBV4-1 to TRBJ1-2, with D perhaps matching TRBD1 (5 bases). CDR3 size: 15 residues. The germline V and J ends were trimmed by 0 bases and 9 bases, with 17 bases remaining between them. Germline V CDR1 and CDR2: MGHRA, YSYEKL. The CDR3 reads CASSQDPGTLESYTF. CDR3 bases: TGCGCCAGCAGCCAAGATCCCGGGACCCTGGAAAGCTACACCTTC.

This chain links TRBV6-1 with TRBJ2-6; no clear D. This CDR3 contains 13 residues. Trimming took off 11 bases at V and 2 bases at J, with 10 bases between the two ends. Germline lookup yields CDR1 MNHNS and CDR2 SASEGT. The CDR3 reads CAVIRAGANVLTF. The CDR3 DNA sequence: TGTGCCGTCATCCGGGCTGGGGCCAACGTCCTGACTTTC.

This clonotype was detected a few times. The V and J genes are TRBV28 and TRBJ2-7; D is undetermined. Germline values: CDR1 MDHEN, CDR2 SYDVKM. There are 16 residues in the CDR3. Trimming removed 5 bases from V and 2 bases from J, with 19 bases in between. CDR3 sequence reads: CASSPINRTGPYEQYF. The CDR3 nucleotides read TGTGCCAGCAGTCCTATAAATCGGACGGGTCCCTACGAGCAGTACTTC.

This chain links TRBV5-6 with TRBJ2-1; 7 bases fit TRBD1. V was pared by 6 bases and J by 0 bases, with 3 bases of the junction left unmatched. The V gene's germline CDR1 is SGHDT and CDR2 YYEEEE. The CDR3 spans 14 residues. The chain's CDR3 is CASIRTGSYNEQFF. The CDR3 nucleotides are TGTGCCAGCATCCGGACAGGCTCCTACAATGAGCAGTTCTTC.